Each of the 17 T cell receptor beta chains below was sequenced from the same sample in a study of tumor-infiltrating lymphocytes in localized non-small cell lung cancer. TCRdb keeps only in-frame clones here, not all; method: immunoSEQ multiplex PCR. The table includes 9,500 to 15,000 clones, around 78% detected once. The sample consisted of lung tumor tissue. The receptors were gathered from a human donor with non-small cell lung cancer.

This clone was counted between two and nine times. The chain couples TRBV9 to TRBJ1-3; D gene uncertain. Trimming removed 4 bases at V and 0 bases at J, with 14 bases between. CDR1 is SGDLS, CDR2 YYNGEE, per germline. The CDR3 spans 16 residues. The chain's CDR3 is CASSPWKESSGNTIYF. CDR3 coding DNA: TGTGCCAGCAGCCCCTGGAAGGAGAGCTCTGGAAACACCATATATTTT.

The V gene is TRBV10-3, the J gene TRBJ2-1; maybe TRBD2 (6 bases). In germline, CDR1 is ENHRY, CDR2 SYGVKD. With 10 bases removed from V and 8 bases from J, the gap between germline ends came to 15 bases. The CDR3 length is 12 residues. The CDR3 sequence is CATQTGVYEQFF. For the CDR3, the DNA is TGTGCCACCCAAACGGGGGTTTATGAGCAGTTCTTC.

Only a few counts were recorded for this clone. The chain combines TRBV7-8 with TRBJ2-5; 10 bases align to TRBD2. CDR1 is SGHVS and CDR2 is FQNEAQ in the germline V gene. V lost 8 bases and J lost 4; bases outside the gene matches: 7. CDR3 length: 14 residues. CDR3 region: CASGSGLATETQYF. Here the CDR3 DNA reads TGTGCCAGCGGGTCGGGACTAGCGACAGAGACCCAGTACTTC.

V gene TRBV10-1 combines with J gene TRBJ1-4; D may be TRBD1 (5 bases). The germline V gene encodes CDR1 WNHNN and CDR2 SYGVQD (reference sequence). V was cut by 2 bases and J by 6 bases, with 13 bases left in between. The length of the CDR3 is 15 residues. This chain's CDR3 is CASSEKGGADEKLFF. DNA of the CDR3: TGCGCCAGCAGTGAGAAGGGTGGGGCGGATGAAAAACTGTTTTTT.

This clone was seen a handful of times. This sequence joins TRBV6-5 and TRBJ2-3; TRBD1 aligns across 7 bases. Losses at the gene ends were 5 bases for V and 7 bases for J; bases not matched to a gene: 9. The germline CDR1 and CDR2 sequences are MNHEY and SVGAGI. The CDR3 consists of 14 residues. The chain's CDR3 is CASSPLTGAYTQYF. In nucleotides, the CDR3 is TGTGCCAGCAGTCCACTCACAGGGGCCTATACGCAGTATTTT.

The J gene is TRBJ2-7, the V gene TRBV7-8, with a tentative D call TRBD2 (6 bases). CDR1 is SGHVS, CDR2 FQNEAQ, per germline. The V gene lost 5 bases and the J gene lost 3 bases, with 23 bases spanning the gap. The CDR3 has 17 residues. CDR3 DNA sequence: TGTGCCAGCAGCCCTAGAAGTCCCGGGACGGGAGACTACGAGCAGTACTTC. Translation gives CASSPRSPGTGDYEQYF.

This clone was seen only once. This CDR3 is CASSPRDRSYEQYF. As DNA, the CDR3 is TGTGCCAGCAGCCCCCGGGACAGATCCTACGAGCAGTACTTC. The chain combines TRBV7-2 with TRBJ2-7, with 7 bases matching TRBD1. The CDR3 is 14 amino acids. From germline, CDR1 is SGHTA and CDR2 FQGNSA. Trimming took 5 bases from V and 1 from J; bases not matched to a gene: 5.

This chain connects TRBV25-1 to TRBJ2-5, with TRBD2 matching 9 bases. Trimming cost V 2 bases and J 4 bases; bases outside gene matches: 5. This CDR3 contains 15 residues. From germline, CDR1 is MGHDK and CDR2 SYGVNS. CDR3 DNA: TGTGCCAGCAGTGAAGCGGGAGGGCCCGGAGAGACCCAGTACTTC. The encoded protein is CASSEAGGPGETQYF.

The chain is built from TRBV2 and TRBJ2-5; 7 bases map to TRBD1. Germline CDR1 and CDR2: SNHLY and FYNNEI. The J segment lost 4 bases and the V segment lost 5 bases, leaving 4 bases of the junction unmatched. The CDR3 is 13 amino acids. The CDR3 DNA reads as TGTGCCAGCAGTCAAAGACAGGGAGAGACCCAGTACTTC. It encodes CASSQRQGETQYF.

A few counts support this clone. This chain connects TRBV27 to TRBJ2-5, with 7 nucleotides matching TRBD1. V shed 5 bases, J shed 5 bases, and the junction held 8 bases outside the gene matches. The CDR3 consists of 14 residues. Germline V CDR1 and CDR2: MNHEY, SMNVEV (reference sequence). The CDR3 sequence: CASSKRQGGETQYF. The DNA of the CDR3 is TGTGCCAGCAGTAAAAGACAGGGTGGGGAGACCCAGTACTTC.

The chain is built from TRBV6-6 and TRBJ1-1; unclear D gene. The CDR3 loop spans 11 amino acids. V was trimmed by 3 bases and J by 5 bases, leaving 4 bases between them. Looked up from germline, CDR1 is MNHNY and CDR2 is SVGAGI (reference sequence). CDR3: CASSYWTEAFF. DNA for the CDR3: TGTGCCAGCAGTTATTGGACTGAAGCTTTCTTT.

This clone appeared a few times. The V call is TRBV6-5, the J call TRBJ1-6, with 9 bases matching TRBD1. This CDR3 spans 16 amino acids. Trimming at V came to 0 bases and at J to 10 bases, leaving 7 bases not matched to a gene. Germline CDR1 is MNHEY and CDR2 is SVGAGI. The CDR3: CASSYSSGTGRSPLHF. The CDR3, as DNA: TGTGCCAGCAGTTACTCGAGCGGGACAGGGAGGTCACCCCTCCACTTT.

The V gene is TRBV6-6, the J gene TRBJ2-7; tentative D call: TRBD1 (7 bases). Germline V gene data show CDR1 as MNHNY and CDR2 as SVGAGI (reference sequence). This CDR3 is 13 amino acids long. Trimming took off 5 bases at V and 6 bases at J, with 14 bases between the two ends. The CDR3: CASSRQGLSEQYV. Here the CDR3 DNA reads TGTGCCAGCAGTAGACAGGGACTGAGCGAGCAGTACGTC.

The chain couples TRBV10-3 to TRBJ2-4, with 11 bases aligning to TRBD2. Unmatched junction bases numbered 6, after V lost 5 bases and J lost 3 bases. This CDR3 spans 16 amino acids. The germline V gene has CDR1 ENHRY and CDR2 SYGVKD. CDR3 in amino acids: CAISPGLAEGKNIQYF. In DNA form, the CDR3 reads TGTGCCATCAGTCCGGGACTAGCGGAGGGCAAAAACATTCAGTACTTC.

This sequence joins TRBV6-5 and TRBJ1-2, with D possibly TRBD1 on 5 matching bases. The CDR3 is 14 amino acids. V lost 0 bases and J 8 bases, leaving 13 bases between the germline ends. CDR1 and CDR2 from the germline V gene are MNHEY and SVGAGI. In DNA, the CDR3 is TGTGCCAGCAGTTACTCCCCAGGGAGGGCCGGCTACACCTTC. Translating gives CASSYSPGRAGYTF.

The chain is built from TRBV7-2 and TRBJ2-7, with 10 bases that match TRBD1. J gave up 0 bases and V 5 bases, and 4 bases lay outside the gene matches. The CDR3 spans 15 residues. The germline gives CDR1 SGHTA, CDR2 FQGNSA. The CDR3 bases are TGTGCCAGCAGCAGAGGACAGGGGGACTCCTACGAGCAGTACTTC. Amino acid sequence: CASSRGQGDSYEQYF.

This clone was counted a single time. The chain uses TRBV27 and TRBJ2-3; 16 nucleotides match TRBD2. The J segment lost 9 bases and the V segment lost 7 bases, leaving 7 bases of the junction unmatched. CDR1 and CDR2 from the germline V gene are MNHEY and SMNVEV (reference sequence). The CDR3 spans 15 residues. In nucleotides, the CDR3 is TGTGCCAGCACTACCGGGACTAGCGGGAGGGCCACGCAGTATTTT. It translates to CASTTGTSGRATQYF.